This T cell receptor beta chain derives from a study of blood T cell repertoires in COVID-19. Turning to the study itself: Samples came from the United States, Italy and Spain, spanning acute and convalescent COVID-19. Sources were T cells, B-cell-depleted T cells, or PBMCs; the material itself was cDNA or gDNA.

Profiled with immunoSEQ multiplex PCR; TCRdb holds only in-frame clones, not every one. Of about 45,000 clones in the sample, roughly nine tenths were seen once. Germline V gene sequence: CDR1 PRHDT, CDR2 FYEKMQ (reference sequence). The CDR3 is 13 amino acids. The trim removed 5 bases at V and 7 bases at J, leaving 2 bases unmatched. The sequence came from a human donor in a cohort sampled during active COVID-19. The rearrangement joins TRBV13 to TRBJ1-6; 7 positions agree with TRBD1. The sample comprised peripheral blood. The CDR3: CASSARGNSPLHF. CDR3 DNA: TGTGCCAGCAGCGCCAGGGGGAATTCACCCCTCCACTTT.